The sequence of this T cell receptor beta chain was determined in a study of cytomegalovirus exposure and HLA in healthy donors. Study summary: About 85 million unique TCRs from HLA-typed donors were held in an early release of data. Study results and limitations: About 87% or about 30% of the time was how often most TCR beta V segments were productive, according to an earlier analysis. It was assumed in the presence/absence analyses that sequencing depth was roughly uniform across donors.

CDR3 length: 16 residues. It was with 60 Vbeta and 13 Jbeta primers that the PCR ran. TCRdb keeps only in-frame clones here, not all; method: immunoSEQ multiplex PCR. The profile shows roughly 200,000 clones, 75% to 90% of them singletons. As for the donors, each was a healthy bone marrow donor. To note about this clone: Its antigen is unidentified.

This sequence joins TRBV21-1 and TRBJ2-5; the D segment call TRBD1 is taken from the table without a DNA check. TRBV21-1 is tagged as a pseudogene. Sequenced: PBMCs. The TCR sequence derives from a woman aged 40-49 years in good health and CMV-seronegative. The CDR3 loop reads CASSKGKGACQETQYF. In nucleotides, the CDR3 is TGTGCCAGCAGCAAAGGGAAGGGGGCTTGTCAAGAGACCCAGTACTTC.